The 25 T cell receptor beta chains given below trace back to one sample, sequenced in a study of T-cell reconstitution after alpha-beta-depleted transplantation in children. During its preparation, the TCRbeta library received unique molecular identifiers. TCRdb re-analysed the PCR reads in MiXCR, keeping a single row per CDR3 protein. The table shows about 980,000 distinct CDR3 sequences, with under 30% occurring only once. Source: PBMCs, mostly from graft donor cells, taken 360 days after TCRalphabeta/CD19-depleted stem cell transplant. These receptors originate from a boy in the first two years of life who had a stem cell transplant for SCID, so the T cells may come from the graft donor.

This chain uses TRBV2 with TRBJ2-3; D is perhaps TRBD1 or TRBD2 (5 bases each). V was pared by 3 bases and J by 4 bases, with 11 bases between. The CDR3 totals 14 residues. Germline assignment: CDR1 SNHLY and CDR2 FYNNEI. Written as DNA, the CDR3 is TGTGCCAGCAGTGAGGGGACCCAGGCAGATACGCAGTATTTT. Amino acid sequence: CASSEGTQADTQYF. The full variable domain, its missing parts supplied by reference TRBV2 and TRBJ2-3, is EPEVTQTPSHQVTQMGQEVILRCVPISNHLYFYWYRQILGQKVEFLVSFYNNEISEKSEIFDDQFSVERPDGSNFTLKIRSTKLEDSAMYFCASSEGTQADTQYFGPGTRLTVL.

This clonotype was observed a handful of times. The rearrangement links TRBV20-1 to TRBJ1-1; perhaps TRBD1 as D (5 bases). CDR3 length: 15 amino acids. The germline V and J ends were trimmed by 0 bases and 0 bases, with 11 bases remaining between them. Per germline, CDR1 DFQATT and CDR2 SNEGSKA (reference sequence). CDR3 residues: CSARDDRSLNTEAFF. As DNA, the CDR3 is TGCAGTGCTAGAGACGACAGATCCCTGAACACTGAAGCTTTCTTT.

Details on this clonotype: Given the absence of the conserved phenylalanine or tryptophan at the CDR3 end, a read error is likely. CDR3 protein: CATSPRGETSYEQYS. The CDR3 nucleotides are TGTGCCACCAGCCCCCGGGGGGAAACCTCCTACGAGCAGTACTCC. The V and J genes are TRBV15 and TRBJ2-7; the match to TRBD2 covers 7 bases. This CDR3 has 15 amino acids. The ends lost 5 bases at V and 0 bases at J; junction bases unmatched: 7. Germline V CDR1 and CDR2: LNHNV, YYDKDF (reference sequence).

The chain joins TRBV5-5 to TRBJ2-5; no reliable D call. This CDR3 region has 15 residues. Trimming stripped 4 bases from V and 5 bases from J, with 18 bases between. Germline CDR1 reads SGHKS; CDR2 reads YYEKEE (reference sequence). CDR3 in DNA: TGTGCCAGCAGCCTGGAGCCAATTCCCGGGGAGACCCAGTACTTC. Residues: CASSLEPIPGETQYF.

This clonotype was observed a few times. This chain connects TRBV7-6 to TRBJ2-5; D may correspond to TRBD1 or TRBD2 (6 bases each). Germline lookup yields CDR1 SGHVS and CDR2 FNYEAQ. The V gene lost 3 bases and the J gene lost 5 bases, with 16 bases spanning the gap. The CDR3 length is 15 residues. The CDR3 nucleotides read TGTGCCAGCAGCTTCGGAGGGGGTTATGGGGAGACCCAGTACTTC. It yields the protein CASSFGGGYGETQYF.

This clonotype was observed a handful of times. The chain has TRBV11-2 and TRBJ2-1; D is undetermined. CDR1 is SGHAT, CDR2 FQNNGV, per germline. Trimming pared 1 base from V and 2 bases from J, leaving 9 bases between. The CDR3 contains 15 residues. CDR3 residues: CASSLGTSTYNEQFF. The CDR3 coding sequence is TGTGCCAGCAGCTTAGGCACTTCCACCTACAATGAGCAGTTCTTC.

This chain uses TRBV7-6 with TRBJ2-5, with a weak D call TRBD2 (5 bases). Germline CDR1 and CDR2: SGHVS and FNYEAQ. V was shortened by 3 bases and J by 4 bases, with 15 bases between the two germline ends. This CDR3 contains 15 residues. This chain's CDR3 is CASSLATRFGETQYF. The CDR3 nucleotides are TGTGCCAGCAGCTTGGCTACTAGATTTGGAGAGACCCAGTACTTC.

This clonotype was seen only a few times. As DNA, the CDR3 is TGTGCCAGCAGTTCCGAACCCGGAGGCTACACCTTC. Amino acid sequence: CASSSEPGGYTF. V usage is TRBV12-3 or TRBV12-4 and J usage is TRBJ1-2; D unclear. V lost 4 bases and J 8 bases, leaving 11 bases between the germline ends. This CDR3 is built from 12 residues.

CDR3 DNA: TGTGCCAGCAGCGTAGTGGCGCAGCTGGGCCCACCATCCTATGGCTACACCTTC. Encoded protein: CASSVVAQLGPPSYGYTF. The chain is built from TRBV9 and TRBJ1-2; D gene unclear. This CDR3 has 18 residues. The V gene's germline CDR1 is SGDLS and CDR2 YYNGEE. V shed 0 bases and J shed 4 bases, with 22 bases lying between them.

V and J are TRBV10-3 and TRBJ1-1; tentatively, D is TRBD1 (6 bases). Germline CDR1 reads ENHRY; CDR2 reads SYGVKD. The length of the CDR3 is 16 residues. Trimming cost V 3 bases and J 2 bases, with 16 bases left between them. CDR3 amino acids: CAISDSGTYGNTEAFF. In nucleotides, the CDR3 is TGTGCCATCAGTGACTCTGGGACATATGGAAACACTGAAGCTTTCTTT.

CDR3 sequence (DNA): TGTGCCAGCAGCCTCTCGCGGGGGGCAGTCTATGGCTACACCTTC. It encodes CASSLSRGAVYGYTF. The chain has TRBV5-6 and TRBJ1-2; D is possibly TRBD1 (6 bases). Germline V gene sequence: CDR1 SGHDT, CDR2 YYEEEE. This CDR3 is 15 amino acids long. V lost 4 bases and J lost 4, with 17 bases in between. Together with reference TRBV5-6 and TRBJ1-2, the CDR3 gives the full variable domain: DAGVTQSPTHLIKTRGQQVTLRCSPKSGHDTVSWYQQALGQGPQFIFQYYEEEERQRGNFPDRFSGHQFPNYSSELNVNALLLGDSALYLCASSLSRGAVYGYTFGSGTRLTVV.

The chain has TRBV2 and TRBJ1-2; tentative D call: TRBD1 (5 bases). Germline V gene sequence: CDR1 SNHLY, CDR2 FYNNEI. Deletions cut 6 bases from V and 7 bases from J, with 15 bases between. The CDR3 has 13 amino acids. The chain's CDR3 is CASRIDSNPGYTF. CDR3 sequence (DNA): TGTGCCAGCAGGATAGACAGTAATCCTGGCTACACCTTC.

The genes are TRBV6-2 or TRBV6-3 and TRBJ2-3, with TRBD2 as a possible D gene (5 bases). V dropped 2 bases and J dropped 6 bases, with 12 bases sitting between them. The CDR3 contains 14 residues. The germline V gene has CDR1 MNHEY and CDR2 SVGEGT. CDR3 DNA sequence: TGTGCCAGCAGTTACGGCGAGGGCCCGGATACGCAGTATTTT. It specifies CASSYGEGPDTQYF.

This clonotype appeared a few times. The CDR3 nucleotides are TGCAGTGCTACCTACCCATCGGGCACAGATACGCAGTATTTT. The encoded protein is CSATYPSGTDTQYF. J is TRBJ2-3 and V is TRBV20-1; D call uncertain. The CDR3 spans 14 residues. V was cut by 4 bases and J by 1 base, with 12 bases left in between. The V gene's germline CDR1 is DFQATT and CDR2 SNEGSKA (reference sequence).

V gene TRBV20-1 combines with J gene TRBJ1-1; weak D call: TRBD1 (6 bases). Trimming left V 7 bases short and J 2 bases short, with 14 bases between. This CDR3 comprises 13 residues. Germline V gene sequence: CDR1 DFQATT, CDR2 SNEGSKA (reference sequence). The CDR3 loop reads CSVRGGGNTEAFF. In DNA form, the CDR3 reads TGCAGTGTCAGAGGGGGGGGTAACACTGAAGCTTTCTTT.

This clonotype has only a few counts. In nucleotides, the CDR3 is TGTGCCAGCAGTTTAACTAGCGGCCAATACAATGAGCAGTTCTTC. This gives the protein CASSLTSGQYNEQFF. The chain is built from TRBV12-3 or TRBV12-4 and TRBJ2-1; 8 bases agree with TRBD2. The CDR3 is 15 residues long. J gave up 4 bases and V 2 bases, and 4 bases lay outside the gene matches.

The chain links TRBV10-3 to TRBJ2-1; 7 bases fit TRBD1. Germline V gives CDR1 ENHRY, CDR2 SYGVKD. V was clipped by 10 bases and J by 5 bases; unmatched bases: 8. The CDR3 sequence is 13 residues long. The CDR3 loop is CATTDRTDNEQFF. The CDR3 DNA reads as TGTGCCACCACGGACAGGACGGACAATGAGCAGTTCTTC.

The chain carries TRBV29-1 and TRBJ2-2; D gene unclear. Germline values: CDR1 SQVTM, CDR2 ANQGSEA. CDR3 length equals 15 residues. V lost 4 bases and J 4 bases, leaving 16 bases between the germline ends. In DNA, the CDR3 is TGCAGCGTTGGGTGGATGACCAGGAGCACCGGGGAGCTGTTTTTT. Its translation is CSVGWMTRSTGELFF.

This clonotype appeared once. CDR3 sequence reads: CASRLGGLENTGELFF. CDR3 DNA sequence: TGTGCCAGCAGATTGGGGGGTTTAGAGAACACCGGGGAGCTGTTTTTT. This chain links TRBV25-1 with TRBJ2-2; a weak D match, TRBD2 (6 bases). Germline CDR1 reads MGHDK; CDR2 reads SYGVNS. The CDR3 consists of 16 residues. Trimming pared 6 bases from V and 1 base from J, leaving 15 bases between.

The chain is built from TRBV5-1 and TRBJ1-1; TRBD1 might be the D (5 bases). CDR1 and CDR2 from the germline V gene are SGHRS and YFSETQ. Trimming removed 1 base from V and 10 bases from J, with 14 bases in between. The CDR3 contains 13 residues. This CDR3 reads CASSLLSGNGAFF. CDR3 bases: TGCGCCAGCAGCTTGCTGTCAGGGAATGGAGCTTTCTTT.

This sequence joins TRBV12-3 or TRBV12-4 and TRBJ1-2, with 7 bases aligning to TRBD1. V was clipped by 5 bases and J by 1 base; unmatched bases: 10. The CDR3 spans 16 residues. The CDR3 region is CASSDQDRRLNYGYTF. CDR3 DNA sequence: TGTGCCAGCAGTGACCAGGACAGGCGCCTTAACTATGGCTACACCTTC.

This clonotype was counted a few times. This chain connects TRBV29-1 to TRBJ2-1; 7 nucleotides align to TRBD1. This CDR3 region has 13 residues. V dropped 6 bases and J dropped 4; count of bases not matched to a gene: 6. Per germline, CDR1 SQVTM and CDR2 ANQGSEA. In DNA, the CDR3 is TGCAGCGTGGGGGCAGGGGGTTACAATGAGCAGTTCTTC. It codes for CSVGAGGYNEQFF.

This clonotype came up a few times. The chain recombines TRBV15 with TRBJ2-1; 11 nucleotides line up with TRBD1. Germline values: CDR1 LNHNV, CDR2 YYDKDF (reference sequence). With V trimmed by 7 bases and J by 8 bases, 7 bases remained unmatched. This CDR3 spans 14 amino acids. The CDR3 sequence: CATKRTGGWDEQFF. CDR3 DNA sequence: TGTGCCACCAAAAGGACAGGGGGCTGGGATGAGCAGTTCTTC.

This rearrangement joins TRBV7-3 to TRBJ2-4; possibly TRBD1 or TRBD2 for D (5 bases each). The V end was cut by 5 bases, the J end by 9 bases, with 20 bases between. CDR3 size: 15 residues. CDR1 is SGHTA, CDR2 FQGTGA, per germline. CDR3 in DNA: TGTGCCAGCAGCCCCCTCGGGACGCGAGGGAGCATTCAGTACTTC. It codes for CASSPLGTRGSIQYF.

The chain employs TRBV5-5 and TRBJ1-1, with a tentative D call TRBD1 (6 bases). Germline CDR1 and CDR2: SGHKS and YYEKEE (reference sequence). The V end lost 4 bases, the J end lost 3 bases, and 10 bases lay between the germline ends. This CDR3 is 13 amino acids long. CDR3 DNA: TGTGCCAGCAGCCGGACAGCGGACACTGAAGCTTTCTTT. Its translation is CASSRTADTEAFF.